This TCR beta chain was documented in a study of T cells in Graves' hyperthyroidism and ophthalmopathy. Across the whole study: Peripheral blood draws took place at initial diagnosis, ahead of any treatment. Whole-study results and caveats: The majority of expanded thyroid clonotypes above 0.001 also appeared in blood.

This clonotype was seen a single time. No antigen is known for it. V was shortened by 6 bases and J by 2 bases, with 15 bases between the two germline ends. Germline CDR1 reads SGHDT; CDR2 reads YYEEEE. The CDR3 runs to 15 residues. TCR beta CDR3 regions were amplified from RNA. TCR CDR3 regions were first amplified by RT-PCR with HTBI primers. TCRdb ran MiXCR on the multiplex PCR reads and lists one entry per CDR3 protein. This repertoire shows some 300,000 distinct CDR3 sequences, roughly a fifth found once; its top ten account for about 40%. Based on clinical symptoms, serum thyroxine and TRAb, thyroid ultrasound and orbital computed tomography, diagnoses were reached.

The V gene is TRBV5-6, the J gene TRBJ2-1; D perhaps matches TRBD2 (7 bases). The source material was blood. The receptor's source is a man in his fifties or sixties with Graves' ophthalmopathy. In nucleotides, the CDR3 is TGTGCCAGCACTCGGAGGGGGGGGGCCTACAATGAGCAGTTCTTC. Encoded protein: CASTRRGGAYNEQFF.